This entry is about one T cell receptor (beta chain). PCR was performed using 60 Vbeta and 13 Jbeta primers. Generated by immunoSEQ multiplex PCR, the TCRdb table keeps only in-frame clones and is missing some. The table has some 200,000 clones, around three quarters seen once; the top ten hold 1.5% to 2%. The data were obtained in a study of cytomegalovirus exposure and HLA in healthy donors. There are 18 residues in the CDR3. CDR1 and CDR2 (germline): MGHDK, SYGVNS. Trimming took 3 bases from V and 1 from J; bases not matched to a gene: 10. Sequenced material: PBMCs. V usage is TRBV25-1 and J usage is TRBJ2-2; 8 bases agree with TRBD1. This TCR derives from a woman in her thirties in good health and CMV-seronegative. CDR3 nucleotides: TGTGCCAGCAGTGACCCTAAGGCAGGGGGCCTGAACACCGGGGAGCTGTTTTTT. Encoded protein: CASSDPKAGGLNTGELFF.